Given below is one T cell receptor beta chain in context. Germline lookup yields CDR1 SEHNR and CDR2 FQNEAQ (reference sequence). Between the trimmed V and J ends, which lost 2 bases and 2 bases, there was a span of 9 bases. This CDR3 has 14 amino acids. Generated by immunoSEQ multiplex PCR, the TCRdb table keeps only in-frame clones and is missing some. Of 15,000 to 20,000 clones in the sample, about 72% are singletons; the top ten hold less than 25%. The sample belongs to a study of ipilimumab plus nivolumab after autologous stem cell transplantation. Starting 14 to 28 days after autologous transplant, ipilimumab 1 mg/kg was given.

The starting material was PBMCs, obtained in a trial of ipilimumab plus nivolumab as post-transplant consolidation. The chain couples TRBV7-9 to TRBJ2-5, with unresolved D. The TCR originated in a male donor with diffuse large B-cell lymphoma. The CDR3 sequence is CASSLLGLQETQYF. For the CDR3, the DNA is TGTGCCAGCAGCTTACTCGGGTTACAAGAGACCCAGTACTTC.